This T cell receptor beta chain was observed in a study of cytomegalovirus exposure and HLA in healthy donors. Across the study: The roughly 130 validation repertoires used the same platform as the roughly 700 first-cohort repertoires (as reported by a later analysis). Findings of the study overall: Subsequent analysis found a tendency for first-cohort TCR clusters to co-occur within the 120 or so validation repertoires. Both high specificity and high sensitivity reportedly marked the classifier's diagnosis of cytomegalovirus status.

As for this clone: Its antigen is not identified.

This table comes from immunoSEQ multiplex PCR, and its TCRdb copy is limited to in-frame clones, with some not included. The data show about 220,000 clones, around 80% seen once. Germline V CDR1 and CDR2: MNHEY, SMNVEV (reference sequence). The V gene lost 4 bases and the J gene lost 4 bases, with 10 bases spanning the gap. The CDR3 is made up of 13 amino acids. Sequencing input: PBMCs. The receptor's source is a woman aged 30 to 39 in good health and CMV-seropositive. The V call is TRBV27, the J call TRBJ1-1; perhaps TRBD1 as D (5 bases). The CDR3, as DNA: TGTGCCAGCAGTTGGACGAGGGGCACTGAAGCTTTCTTT. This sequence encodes CASSWTRGTEAFF.